These 3 T cell receptor beta chains came from one sample sequenced in a study of control samples from healthy donors and cancer patients (TCRdb year 2020). Library preparation used the immunoSEQ multiplex PCR assay. The immuneACCESS repertoire file appears here via TCRdb, limited to in-frame rearrangements. These files lack a portion of the clones; in checked studies, under half of the deficit traces to unresolved V genes, and the cause of the others is not known. This sample lists around 230,000 clones; around 94% were detected once. The ten biggest clones cover over 1.2% of the sample. The sample consisted of blood. These TCRs come from a middle-aged man in good health.

V and J are TRBV2 and TRBJ1-1; D remains ambiguous. The CDR3 has 13 amino acids. Trimming removed 8 bases at V and 0 bases at J, with 10 bases between. Germline CDR1 reads SNHLY; CDR2 reads FYNNEI. The chain's CDR3 is CASVPQVNTEAFF. DNA for the CDR3: TGTGCCAGCGTTCCCCAGGTGAACACTGAAGCTTTCTTT.

The gene calls are TRBV18 and TRBJ1-3; 7 bases match TRBD1. This CDR3 is built from 17 residues. V shed 1 base, J shed 8 bases, and the junction held 14 bases outside the gene matches. CDR1 and CDR2 (germline): KGHSH, LQKENI. The CDR3 sequence: CASSPLTGRVGLDTIYF. CDR3 DNA sequence: TGTGCCAGCTCACCACTGACAGGGCGAGTTGGTCTGGACACCATATATTTT.

This chain joins TRBV7-2 and TRBJ2-2; no definite D call. With 5 bases removed from V and 0 bases from J, the gap between germline ends came to 7 bases. This CDR3 spans 14 amino acids. Germline CDR1 SGHTA, CDR2 FQGNSA. The DNA of the CDR3 is TGTGCCAGCAGCGCACAGCCGAACACCGGGGAGCTGTTTTTT. Protein product: CASSAQPNTGELFF.